Presented here are 3 T cell receptor beta chains from one specimen sequenced in a study of cytomegalovirus exposure and HLA in healthy donors. The PCR had 60 Vbeta and 13 Jbeta primers. Sequenced by immunoSEQ multiplex PCR; TCRdb stores in-frame clones only, minus some. This table has roughly 200,000 clones, 75% appearing once. Input material: PBMCs. These TCRs come from a male donor in good health and CMV-seronegative.

The chain carries TRBV28 and TRBJ2-7; 14 positions match TRBD2. Germline lookup yields CDR1 MDHEN and CDR2 SYDVKM. The CDR3 loop spans 18 amino acids. Trimming cost V 5 bases and J 3 bases; bases outside gene matches: 12. The CDR3 region is CASSPLRLAGGPNYEQYF. CDR3 DNA sequence: TGTGCCAGCAGTCCACTCCGACTAGCGGGAGGGCCTAACTACGAGCAGTACTTC. Variable domain in full (rest from reference TRBV28 and TRBJ2-7): DVKVTQSSRYLVKRTGEKVFLECVQDMDHENMFWYRQDPGLGLRLIYFSYDVKMKEKGDIPEGYSVSREKKERFSLILESASTNQTSMYLCASSPLRLAGGPNYEQYFGPGTRLTVT.

The V gene is TRBV6-5, the J gene TRBJ2-5; TRBD1 might be the D (5 bases). The CDR3 sequence is 15 residues long. V lost 0 bases, J lost 5 bases, and 13 bases lay in between. Per the germline V gene, CDR1 is MNHEY and CDR2 is SVGAGI. Here the CDR3 DNA reads TGTGCCAGCAGTTACTCGGCAGGGATGATGGAGACCCAGTACTTC. Translating it yields CASSYSAGMMETQYF.

This clone occurred a few times. The gene calls are TRBV28 and TRBJ2-6; D unresolved. The CDR3 consists of 14 residues. Germline V gene data show CDR1 as MDHEN and CDR2 as SYDVKM. The V end was cut by 6 bases, the J end by 5 bases, with 11 bases between. The CDR3 DNA follows: TGTGCCAGCAGCCCGCCCGCGTGGGCCAACGTCCTGACTTTC. Translation gives CASSPPAWANVLTF. Filled out from reference TRBV28 and TRBJ2-6, the complete variable domain reads DVKVTQSSRYLVKRTGEKVFLECVQDMDHENMFWYRQDPGLGLRLIYFSYDVKMKEKGDIPEGYSVSREKKERFSLILESASTNQTSMYLCASSPPAWANVLTFGAGSRLTVL.